Sequencing of this TCR beta chain was carried out in a study of shared clonotypes between healthy human individuals. The V gene's germline CDR1 is LNHDA and CDR2 SQIVND (reference sequence). This CDR3 contains 14 residues. The V end was cut by 0 bases, the J end by 0 bases, with 5 bases between. Assay used: immunoSEQ multiplex PCR; TCRdb lists only in-frame clones, some missing. The sample has millions of clones, 85% to 95% seen once. This sequence originates from a man aged 18-30 years in good health. Sequencing used naive CD4+ T cells sorted from blood. The subset denotes: CD45RA+ positively selected. V is TRBV19 and J is TRBJ2-5; the D is unclear. DNA of the CDR3: TGTGCCAGTAGTATAGAATTGTACCAAGAGACCCAGTACTTC. Protein sequence: CASSIELYQETQYF.